Below, 18 T cell receptor beta chains from the same sample are listed, as sequenced in a study of CD8+ T cells in alopecia areata. Sequencing relied on a cDNA template that was reverse transcribed from extracted RNA. Data came from immunoSEQ multiplex PCR; TCRdb stores just in-frame clones and leaves some out. Counted here are about 110,000 clones, roughly 55% occurring once; the ten biggest clones make up roughly 25%. Sequencing was done on a sample of NKG2D-low CD8+ T cells sorted from blood. The receptors shown here come from a human donor with alopecia areata.

This clone was counted a few times. The V call is TRBV5-6, the J call TRBJ1-1, with 7 bases matching TRBD1. Germline V gene sequence: CDR1 SGHDT, CDR2 YYEEEE. V shed 0 bases, J shed 4 bases, and the junction held 6 bases outside the gene matches. There are 15 residues in the CDR3. For the CDR3, the DNA is TGTGCCAGCAGCTTGGAGGACAGGAGGGGCACTGAAGCTTTCTTT. It codes for CASSLEDRRGTEAFF.

The chain couples TRBV29-1 to TRBJ1-1, with TRBD1 matching 10 bases. Trimming took 7 bases from V and 1 from J; bases not matched to a gene: 9. This CDR3 comprises 15 residues. Germline-derived CDR1 and CDR2 are SQVTM and ANQGSEA. The CDR3 sequence is CSGSDRGLQNTEAFF. The CDR3 DNA is TGCAGCGGCTCCGACAGGGGGCTTCAGAACACTGAAGCTTTCTTT.

The rearrangement joins TRBV29-1 to TRBJ2-7; D perhaps matches TRBD1 (5 bases). CDR3 size: 11 residues. V was trimmed by 4 bases and J by 4 bases, leaving 8 bases between them. Germline V CDR1 and CDR2: SQVTM, ANQGSEA. CDR3 amino acids: CSVAGLYEQYF. CDR3 in DNA: TGCAGCGTTGCAGGGTTGTACGAGCAGTACTTC.

A single count supports this clone. CDR3 nucleotides: TGTGCCAGTAGGCTCCTCTGGGCGGGAGCTGGGGGGAGGGCCTACAATGAGCAGTTCTTC. This translates into CASRLLWAGAGGRAYNEQFF. This chain connects TRBV28 to TRBJ2-1; 7 bases match TRBD2. The ends lost 9 bases at V and 2 bases at J; junction bases unmatched: 25. Germline V gene sequence: CDR1 MDHEN, CDR2 SYDVKM. CDR3 size: 20 residues.

The chain employs TRBV13 and TRBJ1-2, with D hard to call. The CDR3 has 16 residues. V was pared by 0 bases and J by 3 bases, with 14 bases between. Looked up from germline, CDR1 is PRHDT and CDR2 is FYEKMQ (reference sequence). The DNA for the CDR3 is TGTGCCAGCAGCTTAGGACGGGCCGTAGACCACTATGGCTACACCTTC. Residues: CASSLGRAVDHYGYTF.

V usage is TRBV13 and J usage is TRBJ2-1; D is perhaps TRBD1 (5 bases). CDR3 length: 14 amino acids. Looked up from germline, CDR1 is PRHDT and CDR2 is FYEKMQ (reference sequence). With 3 bases removed from V and 4 bases from J, the gap between germline ends came to 10 bases. The CDR3 coding sequence is TGTGCCAGCAGCTTGGGGCAGGGATACAATGAGCAGTTCTTC. Translating it yields CASSLGQGYNEQFF. The whole variable domain, filled in from reference TRBV13 and TRBJ2-1, reads AAGVIQSPRHLIKEKRETATLKCYPIPRHDTVYWYQQGPGQDPQFLISFYEKMQSDKGSIPDRFSAQQFSDYHSELNMSSLELGDSALYFCASSLGQGYNEQFFGPGTRLTVL.

The J gene is TRBJ2-3, the V gene TRBV6-9, with TRBD1 as a possible D gene (5 bases). Trimming left V 7 bases short and J 4 bases short, with 15 bases between. Germline V lookup: CDR1 MNHGY, CDR2 SVAAGI. The CDR3 consists of 14 residues. The CDR3 DNA is TGTGCCAGCACCCAGGGAAGCTGCGCAGATACGCAGTATTTT. It translates to CASTQGSCADTQYF.

The chain recombines TRBV6-5 with TRBJ1-2, with TRBD1 as a possible D gene (6 bases). The V end lost 3 bases, the J end lost 8 bases, and 16 bases lay between the germline ends. The germline V gene encodes CDR1 MNHEY and CDR2 SVGAGI. This CDR3 region has 14 residues. CDR3: CASSYGGGNLGYTF. The CDR3, as DNA: TGTGCCAGCAGTTATGGAGGGGGTAACCTCGGCTACACCTTC.

The chain is built from TRBV28 and TRBJ1-5; 8 nucleotides agree with TRBD1. Per the germline V gene, CDR1 is MDHEN and CDR2 is SYDVKM. V lost 3 bases and J lost 7; bases outside the gene matches: 5. The CDR3 extends over 14 amino acids. CDR3 coding DNA: TGTGCCAGCAGTTTTCAGGGGGCTTGGCAGCCCCAGCATTTT. Encoded protein: CASSFQGAWQPQHF.

V usage is TRBV29-1 and J usage is TRBJ2-5; weak D call: TRBD1 (5 bases). The V end was cut by 4 bases, the J end by 4 bases, with 7 bases between. CDR3 length: 11 amino acids. CDR1 SQVTM and CDR2 ANQGSEA come from the germline V gene. The CDR3 sequence: CSVARAETQYF. The DNA of the CDR3 is TGCAGCGTTGCCAGGGCAGAGACCCAGTACTTC. Combining the CDR3 with reference TRBV29-1 and TRBJ2-5 gives the whole variable domain SAVISQKPSRDICQRGTSLTIQCQVDSQVTMMFWYRQQPGQSLTLIATANQGSEATYESGFVIDKFPISRPNLTFSTLTVSNMSPEDSSIYLCSVARAETQYFGPGTRLLVL.

This clone was detected a few times. This sequence joins TRBV29-1 and TRBJ2-5, with D possibly matching TRBD2 (5 bases). CDR1 is SQVTM and CDR2 is ANQGSEA in the germline V gene. With 2 bases removed from V and 0 bases from J, the gap between germline ends came to 10 bases. The CDR3 covers 14 residues. The CDR3 spells CSVEPSGHQETQYF. The DNA of the CDR3 is TGCAGCGTTGAACCGAGCGGACACCAAGAGACCCAGTACTTC.

The chain uses TRBV7-8 and TRBJ2-1; D is undetermined. The germline V and J ends were trimmed by 5 bases and 5 bases, with 7 bases remaining between them. From germline, CDR1 is SGHVS and CDR2 FQNEAQ. This CDR3 comprises 12 residues. DNA of the CDR3: TGTGCCAGCAGCCTCGTAAACAATGAGCAGTTCTTC. It encodes CASSLVNNEQFF.

V is TRBV4-2 and J is TRBJ1-2; TRBD1 matches 9 bases. J lost 3 bases, V lost 0 bases, and 2 bases had no gene match. Per the germline V gene, CDR1 is LGHNA and CDR2 is YNFKEQ. The CDR3 is made up of 15 amino acids. CDR3 amino acids: CASSQEQGAHYGYTF. DNA for the CDR3: TGTGCCAGCAGCCAAGAACAGGGGGCCCACTATGGCTACACCTTC.

The chain links TRBV4-2 to TRBJ2-2, with TRBD2 matching over 9 bases. The CDR3 is 19 amino acids. With V trimmed by 0 bases and J by 5 bases, 13 bases remained unmatched. Germline CDR1 reads LGHNA; CDR2 reads YNFKEQ. Written as DNA, the CDR3 is TGTGCCAGCAGCCAAGATCTTCGGCTAGCGGGGCGAGGGACCGGGGAGCTGTTTTTT. Translating gives CASSQDLRLAGRGTGELFF.

V and J are TRBV7-2 and TRBJ1-1; 7 nucleotides line up with TRBD1. Germline-derived CDR1 and CDR2 are SGHTA and FQGNSA. V shed 1 base and J 13 bases; nucleotides not matched to a gene: 9. This CDR3 has 13 amino acids. DNA of the CDR3: TGTGCCAGCAGCTTAGACAGGGGCGCGGATGGTTTCTTT. It translates to CASSLDRGADGFF.

This clone was counted once. This rearrangement joins TRBV4-1 to TRBJ2-5, with TRBD1 matching over 9 bases. The germline CDR1 and CDR2 sequences are MGHRA and YSYEKL. The CDR3 contains 15 residues. V trimming: 5 bases; J trimming: 5 bases; junction bases outside the gene matches: 9. CDR3 loop: CASSEGQGLGETQYF. The CDR3, as DNA: TGCGCCAGCAGCGAGGGACAGGGTTTGGGTGAGACCCAGTACTTC.

About this clone itself: Compared with germline, one end of the junction differs, possibly owing to a read error. This chain connects TRBV7-9 to TRBJ1-2; D is unclear. This CDR3 region has 13 residues. CDR1 and CDR2 (germline): SEHNR, FQNEAQ (reference sequence). Here the CDR3 DNA reads TGTGCCAGCAGCTCCGCCGGTAACCATGGCTACACCTTC. This gives the protein CASSSAGNHGYTF. Full variable domain (rest looked up from reference TRBV7-9 and TRBJ1-2): DTGVSQNPRHKITKRGQNVTFRCDPISEHNRLYWYRQTLGQGPEFLTYFQNEAQLEKSRLLSDRFSAERPKGSFSTLEIQRTEQGDSAMYLCASSSAGNHGYTFGSGTRLTVV.

CDR3 in amino acids: CASSSRDSPSYEQYF. The CDR3 region has the DNA TGTGCCAGCAGCTCCCGGGACAGCCCATCCTACGAGCAGTACTTC. This chain uses TRBV13 with TRBJ2-7, with 7 bases identical to TRBD1. The CDR3 has 15 residues. The germline V gene has CDR1 PRHDT and CDR2 FYEKMQ (reference sequence). With V trimmed by 4 bases and J by 1 base, 7 bases remained unmatched.